This T cell receptor beta chain comes out of a study of T cell repertoires in cytomegalovirus infection. MiXCR, run by TCRdb on the reads, gives a single entry per CDR3 protein. The sample gives approximately 990,000 distinct CDR3 sequences, 31% of which show up once; 11% to 15% is in the top ten. This CDR3 region has 14 residues. Deletions cut 5 bases from V and 3 bases from J, with 13 bases between. From germline, CDR1 is SEHNR and CDR2 FQNEAQ (reference sequence). Findings of the study overall: Ex vivo responses were dominated by HLA-C-restricted CMV-specific TCR beta clonotypes.

Worth noting for this clonotype: The antigen remains undetermined.

This receptor was taken from a human donor in good health (CMV status not recorded). Some clones in this sample may be carry-over from other donors' samples. The sequences come from cultured CD8+ T cells from PBMCs, collected from culture after CMV antigen stimulation. This chain connects TRBV7-9 to TRBJ1-2; no clear D. The CDR3 nucleotides read TGTGCCAGCAGCCCGCCTCACCCTTACTATGGCTACACCTTC. Translating gives CASSPPHPYYGYTF.